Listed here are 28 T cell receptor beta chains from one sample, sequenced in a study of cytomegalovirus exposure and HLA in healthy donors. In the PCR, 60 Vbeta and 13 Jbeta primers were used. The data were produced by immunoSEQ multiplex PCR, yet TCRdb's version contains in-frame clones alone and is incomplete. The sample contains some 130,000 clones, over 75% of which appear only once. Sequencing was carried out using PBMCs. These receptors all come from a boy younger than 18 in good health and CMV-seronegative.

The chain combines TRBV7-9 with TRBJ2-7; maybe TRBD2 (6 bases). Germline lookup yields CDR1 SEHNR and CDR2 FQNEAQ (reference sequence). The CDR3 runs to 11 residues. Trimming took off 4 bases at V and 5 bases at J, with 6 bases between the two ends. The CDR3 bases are TGTGCCAGCAGCTGGGGGGACGAGCAGTACTTC. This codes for CASSWGDEQYF.

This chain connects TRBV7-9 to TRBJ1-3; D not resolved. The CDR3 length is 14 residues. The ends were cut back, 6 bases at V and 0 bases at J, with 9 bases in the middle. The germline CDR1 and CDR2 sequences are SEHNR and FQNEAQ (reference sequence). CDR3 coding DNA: TGTGCCAGCAGGGGTGCGGTCTCTGGAAACACCATATATTTT. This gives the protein CASRGAVSGNTIYF.

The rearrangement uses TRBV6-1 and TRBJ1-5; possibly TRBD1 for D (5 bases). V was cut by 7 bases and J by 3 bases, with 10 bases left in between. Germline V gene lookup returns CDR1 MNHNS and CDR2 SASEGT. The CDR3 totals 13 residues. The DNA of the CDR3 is TGTGCCAGCACCAGGGCCCCCAATCAGCCCCAGCATTTT. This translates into CASTRAPNQPQHF.

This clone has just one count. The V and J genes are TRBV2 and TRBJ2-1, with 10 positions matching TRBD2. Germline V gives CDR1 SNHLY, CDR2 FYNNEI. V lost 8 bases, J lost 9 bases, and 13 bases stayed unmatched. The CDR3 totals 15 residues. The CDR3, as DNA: TGTGCCAGCCAGTTGGGTAGCGGGGGGTCAGGTGAGCAGTTCTTC. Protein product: CASQLGSGGSGEQFF.

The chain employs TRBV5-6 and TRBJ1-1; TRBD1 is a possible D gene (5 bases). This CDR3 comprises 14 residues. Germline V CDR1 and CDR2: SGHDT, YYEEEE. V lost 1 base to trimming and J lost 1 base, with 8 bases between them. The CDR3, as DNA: TGTGCCAGCAGCTTGTACGGGGGGAACACTGAAGCTTTCTTT. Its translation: CASSLYGGNTEAFF.

The CDR3 sequence is CASSVVERADNEQFF. The CDR3 nucleotides are TGTGCCAGCAGCGTAGTCGAGCGGGCGGACAATGAGCAGTTCTTC. The chain has TRBV9 and TRBJ2-1, with TRBD2 as a possible D gene (6 bases). The CDR3 contains 15 residues. Trimming left V 0 bases short and J 5 bases short, with 12 bases between. Germline values: CDR1 SGDLS, CDR2 YYNGEE.

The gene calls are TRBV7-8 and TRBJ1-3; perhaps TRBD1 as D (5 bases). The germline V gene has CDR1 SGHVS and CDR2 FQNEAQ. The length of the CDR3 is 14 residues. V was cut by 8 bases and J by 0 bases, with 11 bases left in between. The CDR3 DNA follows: TGTGCCAGCGCCGTCGGGGGCTCTGGAAACACCATATATTTT. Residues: CASAVGGSGNTIYF.

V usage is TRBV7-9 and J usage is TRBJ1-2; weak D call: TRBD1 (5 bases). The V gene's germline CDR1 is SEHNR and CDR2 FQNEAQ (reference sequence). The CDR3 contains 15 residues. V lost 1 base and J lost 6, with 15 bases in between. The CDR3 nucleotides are TGTGCCAGCAGCTTAGGAAGGGGCGGATCGAATGGCTACACCTTC. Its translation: CASSLGRGGSNGYTF.

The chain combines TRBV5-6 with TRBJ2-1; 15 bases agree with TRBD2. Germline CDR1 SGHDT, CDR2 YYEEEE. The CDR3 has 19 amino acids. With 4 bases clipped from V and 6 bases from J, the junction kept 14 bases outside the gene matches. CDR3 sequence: CASSPGLAGGRTSGNEQFF. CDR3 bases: TGTGCCAGCAGCCCTGGACTAGCGGGAGGGAGGACAAGTGGCAATGAGCAGTTCTTC.

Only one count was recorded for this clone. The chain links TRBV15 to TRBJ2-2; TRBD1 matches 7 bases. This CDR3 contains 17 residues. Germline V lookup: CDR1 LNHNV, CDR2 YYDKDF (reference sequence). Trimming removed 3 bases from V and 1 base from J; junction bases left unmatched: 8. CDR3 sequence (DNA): TGTGCCACCAGCAGGGCAATTCGGGACAGGAACACCGGGGAGCTGTTTTTT. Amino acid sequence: CATSRAIRDRNTGELFF. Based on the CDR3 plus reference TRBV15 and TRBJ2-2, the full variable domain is DAMVIQNPRYQVTQFGKPVTLSCSQTLNHNVMYWYQQKSSQAPKLLFHYYDKDFNNEADTPDNFQSRRPNTSFCFLDIRSPGLGDTAMYLCATSRAIRDRNTGELFFGEGSRLTVL.

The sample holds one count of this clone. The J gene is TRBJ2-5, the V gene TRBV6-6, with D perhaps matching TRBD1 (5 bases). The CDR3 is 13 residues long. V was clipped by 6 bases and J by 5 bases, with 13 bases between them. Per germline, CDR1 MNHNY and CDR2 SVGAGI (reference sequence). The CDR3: CASRHQGSETQYF. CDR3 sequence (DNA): TGTGCCAGCAGGCACCAGGGCTCGGAGACCCAGTACTTC.

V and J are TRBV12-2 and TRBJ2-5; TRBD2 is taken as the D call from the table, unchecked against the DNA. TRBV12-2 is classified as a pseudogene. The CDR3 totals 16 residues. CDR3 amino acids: CASRFNPSGGEETQYF. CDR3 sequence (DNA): TGTGCAAGTCGCTTCAACCCCTCGGGGGGGGAGGAGACCCAGTACTTC.

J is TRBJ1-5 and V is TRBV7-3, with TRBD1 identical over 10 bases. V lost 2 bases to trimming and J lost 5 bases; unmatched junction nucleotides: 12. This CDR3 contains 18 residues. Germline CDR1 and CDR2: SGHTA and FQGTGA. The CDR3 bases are TGTGCCAGCAGCTTATATCCCGGGGGACAGGGGATTGATCAGCCCCAGCATTTT. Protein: CASSLYPGGQGIDQPQHF.

The CDR3 DNA is TGTGCCAGCAGTGAAGGAATGGGACAGGGGGCGCATTTCGGTGGCTACACCTTC. This sequence encodes CASSEGMGQGAHFGGYTF. This rearrangement joins TRBV6-1 to TRBJ1-2; 12 bases align to TRBD1. The CDR3 is 18 amino acids. V shed 1 base and J 7 bases; nucleotides not matched to a gene: 13. Germline CDR1 is MNHNS and CDR2 is SASEGT.

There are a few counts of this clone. The CDR3 DNA sequence: TGTGCCATCAGGCGGGGGGGAGAAGGGACAGATACGCAGTATTTT. This gives the protein CAIRRGGEGTDTQYF. The chain employs TRBV10-3 and TRBJ2-3; 9 positions agree with TRBD2. The germline V gene has CDR1 ENHRY and CDR2 SYGVKD. The CDR3 covers 15 residues. V lost 6 bases and J lost 3; bases outside the gene matches: 7.

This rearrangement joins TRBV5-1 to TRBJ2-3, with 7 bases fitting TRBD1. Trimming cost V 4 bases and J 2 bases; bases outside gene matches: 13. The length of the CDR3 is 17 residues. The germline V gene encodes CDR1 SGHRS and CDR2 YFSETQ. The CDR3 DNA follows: TGCGCCAGCAGCGCGCGCTTTGGGACAGATGACACAGATACGCAGTATTTT. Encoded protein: CASSARFGTDDTDTQYF.

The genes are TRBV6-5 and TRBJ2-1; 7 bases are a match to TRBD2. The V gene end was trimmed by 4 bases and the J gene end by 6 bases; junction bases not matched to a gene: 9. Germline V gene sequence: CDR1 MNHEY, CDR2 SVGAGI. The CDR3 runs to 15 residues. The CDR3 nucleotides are TGTGCCAGCAGTTTAGGACTAGAGGCCTTCAATGAGCAGTTCTTC. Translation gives CASSLGLEAFNEQFF.

CDR3 residues: CASSPLAGGYSGGELFF. The CDR3 nucleotides read TGCGCCAGCAGCCCCTTAGCGGGAGGGTATTCAGGCGGGGAGCTGTTTTTT. V usage is TRBV4-1 and J usage is TRBJ2-2; 11 bases match TRBD2. Trimming removed 4 bases from V and 7 bases from J; junction bases left unmatched: 11. This CDR3 is 17 amino acids long. CDR1 is MGHRA and CDR2 is YSYEKL in the germline V gene.

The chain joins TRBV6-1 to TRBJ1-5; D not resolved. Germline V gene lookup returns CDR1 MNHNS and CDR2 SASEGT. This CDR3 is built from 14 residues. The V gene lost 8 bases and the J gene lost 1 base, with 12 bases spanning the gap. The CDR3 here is CASQREGSNQPQHF. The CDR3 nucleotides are TGTGCCAGCCAGAGGGAAGGGAGCAATCAGCCCCAGCATTTT.

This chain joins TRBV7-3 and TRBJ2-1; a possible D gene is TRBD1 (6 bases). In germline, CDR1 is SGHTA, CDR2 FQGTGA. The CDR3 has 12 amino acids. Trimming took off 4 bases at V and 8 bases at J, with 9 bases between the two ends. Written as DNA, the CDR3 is TGTGCCAGCAGCTCAGGGGCCGATGAGCAGTTCTTC. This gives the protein CASSSGADEQFF.

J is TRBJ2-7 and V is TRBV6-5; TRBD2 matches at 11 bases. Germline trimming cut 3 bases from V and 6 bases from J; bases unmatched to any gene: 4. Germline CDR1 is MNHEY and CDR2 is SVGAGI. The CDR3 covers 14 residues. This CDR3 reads CASSYSGGAAEQYF. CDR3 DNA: TGTGCCAGCAGTTATAGCGGGGGGGCCGCCGAGCAGTACTTC.

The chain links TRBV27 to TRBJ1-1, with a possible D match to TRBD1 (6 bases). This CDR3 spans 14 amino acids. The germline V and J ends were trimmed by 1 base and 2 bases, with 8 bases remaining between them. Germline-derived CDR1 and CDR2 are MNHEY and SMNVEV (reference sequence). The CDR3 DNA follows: TGTGCCAGCAGTTTATTTGGGGGCAACACTGAAGCTTTCTTT. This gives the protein CASSLFGGNTEAFF.

The DNA of the CDR3 is TGTGCCAGCAGTGAGGGACAGGGTCGCAATCAGCCCCAGCATTTT. Residues: CASSEGQGRNQPQHF. The chain is built from TRBV2 and TRBJ1-5; 9 positions agree with TRBD1. Trimming removed 3 bases from V and 2 bases from J; junction bases left unmatched: 2. The CDR3 has 15 amino acids. Germline lookup yields CDR1 SNHLY and CDR2 FYNNEI.

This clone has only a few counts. The CDR3 DNA reads TGTGCCAGCAGCCTTGACAGGGGGACTGAAGCTTTCTTT. Translated: CASSLDRGTEAFF. The rearrangement uses TRBV14 and TRBJ1-1, with 9 bases that match TRBD1. The CDR3 extends over 13 amino acids. Germline V lookup: CDR1 SGHDN, CDR2 FVKESK. V trimming: 4 bases; J trimming: 5 bases; junction bases outside the gene matches: 2.

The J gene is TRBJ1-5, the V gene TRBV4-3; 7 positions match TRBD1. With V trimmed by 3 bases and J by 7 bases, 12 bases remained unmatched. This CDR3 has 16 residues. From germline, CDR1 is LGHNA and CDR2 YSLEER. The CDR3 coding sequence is TGCGCCAGCAGCCATGACCTCGACAGGGTCGCGCAGCCCCAGCATTTT. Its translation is CASSHDLDRVAQPQHF.

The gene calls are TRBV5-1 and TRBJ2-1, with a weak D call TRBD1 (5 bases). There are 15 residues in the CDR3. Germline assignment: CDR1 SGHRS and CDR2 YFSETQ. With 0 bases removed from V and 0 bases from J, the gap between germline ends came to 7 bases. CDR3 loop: CASSLEQASYNEQFF. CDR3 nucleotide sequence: TGCGCCAGCAGCTTGGAACAGGCCTCCTACAATGAGCAGTTCTTC. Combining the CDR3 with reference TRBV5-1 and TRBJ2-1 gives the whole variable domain KAGVTQTPRYLIKTRGQQVTLSCSPISGHRSVSWYQQTPGQGLQFLFEYFSETQRNKGNFPGRFSGRQFSNSRSEMNVSTLELGDSALYLCASSLEQASYNEQFFGPGTRLTVL.

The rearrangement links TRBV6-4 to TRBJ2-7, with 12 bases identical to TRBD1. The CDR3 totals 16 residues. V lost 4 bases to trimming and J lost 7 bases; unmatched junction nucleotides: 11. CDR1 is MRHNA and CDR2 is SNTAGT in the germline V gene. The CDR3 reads CASSAEPGQGAIEQYF. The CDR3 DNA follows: TGTGCCAGCAGTGCGGAACCGGGACAGGGGGCAATTGAGCAGTACTTC.

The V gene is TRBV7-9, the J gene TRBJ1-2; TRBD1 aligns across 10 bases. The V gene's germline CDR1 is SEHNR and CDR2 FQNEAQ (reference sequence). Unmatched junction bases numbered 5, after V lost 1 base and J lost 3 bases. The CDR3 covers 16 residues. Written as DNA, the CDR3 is TGTGCCAGCAGCTTAGTCGACAGGGGGCCGGACTATGGCTACACCTTC. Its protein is CASSLVDRGPDYGYTF.